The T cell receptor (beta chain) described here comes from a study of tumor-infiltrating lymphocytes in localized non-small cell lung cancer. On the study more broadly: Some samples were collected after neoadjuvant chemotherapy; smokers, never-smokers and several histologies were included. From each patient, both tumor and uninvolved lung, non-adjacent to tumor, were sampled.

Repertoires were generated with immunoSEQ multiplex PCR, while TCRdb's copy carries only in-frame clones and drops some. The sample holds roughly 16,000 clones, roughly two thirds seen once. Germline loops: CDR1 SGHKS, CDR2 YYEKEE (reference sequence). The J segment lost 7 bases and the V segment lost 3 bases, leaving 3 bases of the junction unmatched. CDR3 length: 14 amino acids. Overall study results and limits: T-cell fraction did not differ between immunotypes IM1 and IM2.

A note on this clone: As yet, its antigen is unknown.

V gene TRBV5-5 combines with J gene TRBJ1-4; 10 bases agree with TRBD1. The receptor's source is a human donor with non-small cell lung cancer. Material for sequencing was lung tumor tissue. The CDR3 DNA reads TGTGCCAGCAGCTGGGACAGGGGAGGTGAAAAACTGTTTTTT. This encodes CASSWDRGGEKLFF.